This entry concerns a single T cell receptor (beta chain). Its antigen is as yet unknown. Sequence at one end of the junction differs from germline and may be a read error. TCRdb independently ran MiXCR on the 5' RACE reads; one entry per CDR3 protein. The profile shows 1.5 million to 2 million distinct CDR3 sequences, 32% of them singletons. The data were obtained in a study of identical twins. Study-level results: The models systematically underestimated how much out-of-frame TCR alpha was shared in monozygotic twins. Clonotypes of the beta chain that were abundant in cord blood carried fewer insertions (memory repertoires showed none).

The specimen was cord blood. The receptor's source is a newborn girl in good health.

CDR3 coding DNA: TGTGCCAGCACGGACAGGGGGAACACTGAAGCTTACTTT. It specifies CASTDRGNTEAYF. The rearrangement uses TRBV6-5 and TRBJ1-1; 10 nucleotides line up with TRBD1. The CDR3 is made up of 13 amino acids. CDR1 MNHEY and CDR2 SVGAGI come from the germline V gene.